The rows below give T cell receptor beta chains drawn from one sample of a study of blood T cell repertoires in COVID-19. Generated by immunoSEQ multiplex PCR, the TCRdb table keeps only in-frame clones and is missing some. The data contain approximately 230,000 clones, less than 90% of them singletons. The source material was peripheral blood. The receptor source for this set is a man between 25 and 39 years old with active or convalescent COVID-19. CDR3s include the opening cysteine and the closing phenylalanine or tryptophan. Fields, in order: D gene, J gene, V gene, clone size, CDR3 DNA, CDR3 protein. A D gene is named only where the DNA matches it firmly. Part of the rows lack a size; the others show once, few, many or a class for expanded clones.

TRBD1,TRBJ1-2,TRBV4-2,-,TGTGCCAGCAGCCAAGCAACACAGGGGGCAGGGGGTTACACCTTC,CASSQATQGAGGYTF
-,TRBJ2-1,TRBV18,-,TGTGCCAGCTCACCGACAGTGGACCTCAATGAGCAGTTCTTC,CASSPTVDLNEQFF
-,TRBJ1-1,TRBV5-1,-,TGCGCCAGCAGCCCGGGGGGAGGCCTGAACACTGAAGCTTTCTTT,CASSPGGGLNTEAFF
TRBD1,TRBJ2-3,TRBV13,once,TGTGCCAGCAGCTTAGACCCGGGACAGCGGGATACGCAGTATTTT,CASSLDPGQRDTQYF
TRBD1,TRBJ2-5,TRBV28,-,TGTGCGCACAACCCCGGGACAGGGGCGGTGGAGACCCAGTACTTC,CAHNPGTGAVETQYF
-,TRBJ2-5,TRBV7-9,-,TGTGCCAGCAGCCAGGGCCGCCAAGAGACCCAGTACTTC,CASSQGRQETQYF
TRBD2,TRBJ2-3,TRBV27,-,TGTGCCAGCAGTTTGGCGGGAGGGCGGATTGCAGATACGCAGTATTTT,CASSLAGGRIADTQYF
-,TRBJ1-1,TRBV4-1,-,TGCGCCAGCAGCCAAGATCGGGCTCTCCAGCGGCAAGCCGGGACTGAAGCTTTCTTT,CASSQDRALQRQAGTEAFF
TRBD1,TRBJ2-5,TRBV27,few,TGTGCCAGCAGTCCCCAGGGACAGGGGGAGACCCAGTACTTC,CASSPQGQGETQYF
TRBD2,TRBJ2-2,TRBV6-5,-,TGTGCCAGCAGTTACTCTAGCGGGAGGGCCGGCGGGGAGCTGTTTTTT,CASSYSSGRAGGELFF
TRBD2,TRBJ2-7,TRBV4-1,-,TGCGCCAGCAGCCAAGATGAAGCGGGGGGTTACGAGCAGTACTTC,CASSQDEAGGYEQYF
TRBD2,TRBJ2-4,TRBV4-1,once,TGCGCCAGCAGCCAAGGGGTTAGCGGGGGAGGTGCCAAAAACATTCAGTACTTC,CASSQGVSGGGAKNIQYF
TRBD1,TRBJ2-7,TRBV2,once,TGTGCCAGCAGTCAAAAGGACAGGGGTTTCCAACCCCAAACCTACGAGCAGTACTTC,CASSQKDRGFQPQTYEQYF